The 2 T cell receptor beta chains in this list originate from one sample, sequenced in a study of Ad26.COV2.S vaccination and SARS-CoV-2 variants (TCRdb year 2021). According to the study, the label for this sample's treatment or condition signals: around 19 received Ad26.COV2.S at low or high dose, single or two shots; about 5 received placebo; per-sample allocation not given. For vaccine and placebo recipients, the sequenced repertoires came from samples collected on day 63 after the first injection. Library prep was done by the immunoSEQ multiplex PCR assay. In TCRdb, the immuneACCESS table is reduced to in-frame sequences with V and J assigned. These tables do not hold every clone; where another copy was compared, an unresolved V gene accounts for under half, and the others remain unexplained. The sample profile shows about 370,000 clones; less than 90% of them were found once. 3.5% of the sample is held by the ten biggest clonotypes.

Here the sequenced sample was peripheral blood, taken in a trial of Ad26.COV2.S vaccine versus placebo. The receptors originated from a person between 18 and 59 years old who received the Ad26.COV2.S COVID-19 vaccine or a placebo.

The V call is TRBV6-5, the J call TRBJ1-2, with D maybe TRBD1 (6 bases). V shed 3 bases and J shed 5 bases, with 10 bases lying between them. CDR3 size: 13 residues. The germline V gene encodes CDR1 MNHEY and CDR2 SVGAGI. Here the CDR3 reads CASSYGGRYGYTF. The CDR3 DNA reads TGTGCCAGCAGTTATGGGGGGCGGTATGGCTACACCTTC.

CDR3 sequence: CASSGTPQETQYF. The CDR3 DNA is TGTGCCAGCAGCGGGACACCCCAAGAGACCCAGTACTTC. The chain joins TRBV5-4 to TRBJ2-5; possible D gene TRBD1, 6 bases. The CDR3 covers 13 residues. Germline assignment: CDR1 SGHNT and CDR2 YYREEE (reference sequence). V lost 4 bases and J lost 1, with 8 bases in between.